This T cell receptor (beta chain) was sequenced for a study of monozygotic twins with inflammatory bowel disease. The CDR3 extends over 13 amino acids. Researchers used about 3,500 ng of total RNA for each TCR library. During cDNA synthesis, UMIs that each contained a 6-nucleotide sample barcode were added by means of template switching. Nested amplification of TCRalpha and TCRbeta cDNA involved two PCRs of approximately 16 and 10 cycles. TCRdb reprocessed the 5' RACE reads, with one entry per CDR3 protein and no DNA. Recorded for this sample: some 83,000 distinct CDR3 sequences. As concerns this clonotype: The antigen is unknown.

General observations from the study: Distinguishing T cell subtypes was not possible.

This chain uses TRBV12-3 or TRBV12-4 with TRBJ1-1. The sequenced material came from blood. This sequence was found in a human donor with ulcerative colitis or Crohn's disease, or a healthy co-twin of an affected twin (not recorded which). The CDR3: CASSLLLGTEAFF.